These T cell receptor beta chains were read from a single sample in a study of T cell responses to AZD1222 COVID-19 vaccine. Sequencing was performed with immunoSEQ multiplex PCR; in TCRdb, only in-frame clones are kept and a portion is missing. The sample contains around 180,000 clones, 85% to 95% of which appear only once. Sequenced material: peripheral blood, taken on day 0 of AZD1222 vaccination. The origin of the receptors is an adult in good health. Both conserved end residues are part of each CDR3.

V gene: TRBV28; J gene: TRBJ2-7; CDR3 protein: CASWATGIPYEQYF
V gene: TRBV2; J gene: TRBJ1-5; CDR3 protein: CASEPGQGLNQPQHF
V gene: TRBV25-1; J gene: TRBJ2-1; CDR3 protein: CASSESGLYNEQFF
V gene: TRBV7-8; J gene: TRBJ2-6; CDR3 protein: CASSLAAGIISSGANVLTF
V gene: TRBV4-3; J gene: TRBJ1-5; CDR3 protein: CASSQEAGNNQPQHF
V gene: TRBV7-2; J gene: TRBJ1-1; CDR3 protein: CASAGSENTEAFF
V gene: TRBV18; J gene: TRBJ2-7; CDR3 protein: CASSPPGSVYEQYF
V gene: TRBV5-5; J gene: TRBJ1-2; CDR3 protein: CASSLAQGDYGYTF
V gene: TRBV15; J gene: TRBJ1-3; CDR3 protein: CATSRDRYSGNTIYF
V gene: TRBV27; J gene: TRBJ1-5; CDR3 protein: CASGQLGHQPQHF
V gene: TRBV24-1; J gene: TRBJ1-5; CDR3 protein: CATSLTDNQPQHF
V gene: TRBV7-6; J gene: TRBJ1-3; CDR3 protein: CASSSWEGHLSGNTIYF
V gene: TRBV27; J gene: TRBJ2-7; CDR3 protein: CASSPKLRLTSVGYEQYF
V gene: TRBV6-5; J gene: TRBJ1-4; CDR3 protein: CASSLYRVGEKLFF
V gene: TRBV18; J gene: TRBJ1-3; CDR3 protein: CASSPDLSGNTIYF
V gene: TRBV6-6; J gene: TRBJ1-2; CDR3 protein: CASSPRTEKTGYTF
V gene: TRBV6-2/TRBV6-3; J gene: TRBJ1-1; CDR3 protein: CASSNLRGNTEAFF
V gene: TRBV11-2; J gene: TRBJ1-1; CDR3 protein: CASSLVTGYKDTEAFF
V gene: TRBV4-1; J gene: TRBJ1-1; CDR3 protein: CASSQGSGEAFF
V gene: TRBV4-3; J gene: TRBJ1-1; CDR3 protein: CASSQGGNTEAFF
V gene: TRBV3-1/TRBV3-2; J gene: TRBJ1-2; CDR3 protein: CASSHGDGYGYTF
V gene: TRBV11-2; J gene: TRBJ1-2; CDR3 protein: CASSPMGGVVNYGYTF